Shown below are 28 T cell receptor beta chains from a single sample sequenced in a study of T cell changes during pregnancy in multiple sclerosis. Produced via immunoSEQ multiplex PCR; TCRdb's table is partial and in-frame only. The table shows roughly 100,000 clones, with about 91% occurring only once. The sequencing here drew on peripheral blood, taken in the second trimester of pregnancy. The receptors were gathered from a female donor with multiple sclerosis, enrolled in a pregnancy study.

The genes are TRBV14 and TRBJ1-2, with a possible D match to TRBD1 (5 bases). This CDR3 contains 14 residues. V was cut by 2 bases and J by 4 bases, with 11 bases left in between. Germline V gene sequence: CDR1 SGHDN, CDR2 FVKESK. CDR3 bases: TGTGCCAGCAGCCAATTTACAGGCACCTATGGCTACACCTTC. Its protein product is CASSQFTGTYGYTF.

The J gene is TRBJ1-4, the V gene TRBV9; no firm D call. This CDR3 has 11 amino acids. V lost 8 bases to trimming and J lost 5 bases, with 7 bases between them. Germline V gene sequence: CDR1 SGDLS, CDR2 YYNGEE. In DNA form, the CDR3 reads TGTGCCAGGGCGGCAAATGAAAAACTGTTTTTT. It yields the protein CARAANEKLFF.

The chain joins TRBV9 to TRBJ2-7, with TRBD2 matching over 10 bases. The CDR3 runs to 15 residues. The germline gives CDR1 SGDLS, CDR2 YYNGEE. V trimming: 7 bases; J trimming: 4 bases; junction bases outside the gene matches: 11. The CDR3 DNA follows: TGTGCCAGCCCCCAGGGTAGCGGGAGGAGGTACGAGCAGTACTTC. Amino acid sequence: CASPQGSGRRYEQYF.

The CDR3 DNA reads TGTGCCAGCAGCTCCCCCGGGGTGGGGGACAGCACCTACGAGCAGTACTTC. Amino acids: CASSSPGVGDSTYEQYF. The chain is built from TRBV7-9 and TRBJ2-7, with 7 positions matching TRBD1. Germline CDR1 reads SEHNR; CDR2 reads FQNEAQ (reference sequence). V gave up 4 bases and J gave up 2 bases; unmatched junction bases: 14. This CDR3 spans 17 amino acids.

The chain recombines TRBV7-9 with TRBJ2-1; weak D call: TRBD2 (6 bases). The V gene's germline CDR1 is SEHNR and CDR2 FQNEAQ (reference sequence). V was pared by 2 bases and J by 0 bases, with 8 bases between. CDR3 size: 15 residues. The CDR3 sequence is CASSLTGSSYNEQFF. CDR3 bases: TGTGCCAGCAGCTTAACCGGGAGCTCCTACAATGAGCAGTTCTTC.

The chain couples TRBV4-2 to TRBJ2-5, with D perhaps matching TRBD2 (5 bases). The germline CDR1 and CDR2 sequences are LGHNA and YNFKEQ. V lost 0 bases, J lost 4 bases, and 15 bases lay in between. The CDR3 spans 16 residues. The DNA for the CDR3 is TGTGCCAGCAGCCAAGAGAATCGGGGTGGAGGAGAGACCCAGTACTTC. Protein: CASSQENRGGGETQYF.

V usage is TRBV6-5 and J usage is TRBJ2-1, with no clear D. Looked up from germline, CDR1 is MNHEY and CDR2 is SVGAGI. The CDR3 spans 14 residues. The V gene lost 0 bases and the J gene lost 7 bases, with 10 bases spanning the gap. The CDR3 reads CASSYSSFANEQFF. DNA of the CDR3: TGTGCCAGCAGTTACTCGAGCTTCGCAAATGAGCAGTTCTTC.

The chain recombines TRBV5-1 with TRBJ2-7; 7 nucleotides line up with TRBD1. V lost 2 bases and J lost 3; bases outside the gene matches: 8. The CDR3 totals 15 residues. Per the germline V gene, CDR1 is SGHRS and CDR2 is YFSETQ. The CDR3 bases are TGCGCCAGCAGCTTATCACAGGGGATCGACTACGAGCAGTACTTC. This codes for CASSLSQGIDYEQYF.

This sequence joins TRBV2 and TRBJ1-1; TRBD1 might be the D (6 bases). Germline V gives CDR1 SNHLY, CDR2 FYNNEI. The CDR3 sequence is 14 residues long. With 1 base removed from V and 0 bases from J, the gap between germline ends came to 6 bases. The CDR3 loop reads CASSEGDMNTEAFF. In nucleotides, the CDR3 is TGTGCCAGCAGTGAAGGGGACATGAACACTGAAGCTTTCTTT.

This CDR3 is CSFSLAGGPGGQYF. CDR3 nucleotides: TGCAGCTTCTCCCTCGCGGGTGGGCCGGGGGGCCAGTACTTC. The chain recombines TRBV29-1 with TRBJ2-5; 7 bases agree with TRBD2. With V trimmed by 8 bases and J by 10 bases, 19 bases remained unmatched. Germline CDR1 reads SQVTM; CDR2 reads ANQGSEA. CDR3 length equals 14 residues.

The CDR3 sequence: CSVYRNTEAFF. The CDR3 DNA follows: TGCAGCGTTTACAGGAACACTGAAGCTTTCTTT. V is TRBV29-1 and J is TRBJ1-1; D call uncertain. Germline V lookup: CDR1 SQVTM, CDR2 ANQGSEA. The V and J ends lost 5 bases and 1 base respectively, with 5 bases between them. This CDR3 comprises 11 residues.

The genes are TRBV5-1 and TRBJ2-2; a possible D gene is TRBD1 (6 bases). The CDR3 is 14 residues long. Germline CDR1 SGHRS, CDR2 YFSETQ. V was pared by 6 bases and J by 2 bases, with 11 bases between. CDR3 in amino acids: CASTRTANTGELFF. DNA of the CDR3: TGCGCCAGCACCCGGACAGCAAACACCGGGGAGCTGTTTTTT. Full variable domain (missing parts from reference TRBV5-1 and TRBJ2-2): KAGVTQTPRYLIKTRGQQVTLSCSPISGHRSVSWYQQTPGQGLQFLFEYFSETQRNKGNFPGRFSGRQFSNSRSEMNVSTLELGDSALYLCASTRTANTGELFFGEGSRLTVL.

In its sample, this clone was seen a few times. The genes are TRBV18 and TRBJ1-1; 7 nucleotides agree with TRBD1. The CDR3 is made up of 17 amino acids. Germline assignment: CDR1 KGHSH and CDR2 LQKENI. J lost 0 bases, V lost 5 bases, and 12 bases had no gene match. CDR3 amino acids: CASSSRDRALMNTEAFF. The CDR3 coding sequence is TGTGCCAGCTCAAGCCGGGACAGAGCTCTAATGAACACTGAAGCTTTCTTT.

This clone was seen at least ten times. CDR3 nucleotides: TGTGCCGCGGGGCCTTTCACCTTC. Amino acid sequence: CAAGPFTF. The chain links TRBV2 to TRBJ1-2; possible D gene TRBD1, 5 bases. This CDR3 spans 8 amino acids. Between the trimmed V and J ends, which lost 11 bases and 13 bases, there was a span of 11 bases. Germline values: CDR1 SNHLY, CDR2 FYNNEI.

V gene TRBV7-9 combines with J gene TRBJ2-7; D might be TRBD2 (5 bases). The V end lost 0 bases, the J end lost 7 bases, and 10 bases lay between the germline ends. CDR3 length: 13 amino acids. Germline V lookup: CDR1 SEHNR, CDR2 FQNEAQ (reference sequence). CDR3: CASSLAGVGEQYF. The CDR3 bases are TGTGCCAGCAGCTTAGCGGGAGTGGGTGAGCAGTACTTC.

The CDR3 reads CASSQGSGIGINEQFF. CDR3 coding DNA: TGTGCCAGCAGCCAGGGAAGCGGGATTGGGATCAATGAGCAGTTCTTC. The chain joins TRBV14 to TRBJ2-1, with 7 nucleotides matching TRBD2. The CDR3 has 16 residues. After removal of 3 bases from V and 6 bases from J, the junction contained 11 bases not matched to a gene. CDR1 is SGHDN, CDR2 FVKESK, per germline.

The J gene is TRBJ2-5, the V gene TRBV4-1; perhaps TRBD2 as D (5 bases). The CDR3 is 16 amino acids. V gave up 0 bases and J gave up 4 bases, with 15 bases separating them. Germline V CDR1 and CDR2: MGHRA, YSYEKL. CDR3 DNA: TGCGCCAGCAGCCAAGATGCCGGGGTCCGCGGAGAGACCCAGTACTTC. This codes for CASSQDAGVRGETQYF.

In this sample, this clone turned up once. The gene calls are TRBV19 and TRBJ2-7, with D perhaps TRBD2 (5 bases). With 7 bases removed from V and 2 bases from J, the gap between germline ends came to 12 bases. Germline CDR1 and CDR2: LNHDA and SQIVND (reference sequence). This CDR3 contains 13 residues. The CDR3 sequence: CASNRRGAYEQYF. CDR3 DNA sequence: TGTGCCAGTAACCGCCGGGGTGCCTACGAGCAGTACTTC.

The rearrangement links TRBV11-2 to TRBJ1-3; D might be TRBD1 (5 bases). Trimming stripped 1 base from V and 1 base from J, with 8 bases between. The CDR3 is 15 amino acids. Germline CDR1 SGHAT, CDR2 FQNNGV. In DNA, the CDR3 is TGTGCCAGCAGCTTAGTGGGGGGATCTGGAAACACCATATATTTT. Translating gives CASSLVGGSGNTIYF.

About this clone: One junction end does not reproduce the germline sequence, and a read error may be involved. The rearrangement joins TRBV7-7 to TRBJ2-7; 11 positions match TRBD1. Germline-derived CDR1 and CDR2 are SSHAT and FNYEAQ (reference sequence). The CDR3 spans 13 residues. CDR3 protein: CASSRDRGYEQYF. The CDR3 DNA reads as TGTGCTAGCAGCAGGGACAGGGGGTACGAGCAGTACTTC.

This chain connects TRBV30 to TRBJ1-1; D perhaps matches TRBD1 (6 bases). With 3 bases removed from V and 1 base from J, the gap between germline ends came to 12 bases. This CDR3 has 14 residues. Germline-derived CDR1 and CDR2 are GTSNPN and SVGIG (reference sequence). Here the CDR3 reads CAWSPGQTNTEAFF. The CDR3 DNA reads as TGTGCCTGGAGCCCTGGACAGACGAACACTGAAGCTTTCTTT.

This clone showed up just once. The chain uses TRBV6-5 and TRBJ1-5; possible D gene TRBD1, 6 bases. The CDR3 has 15 residues. The germline CDR1 and CDR2 sequences are MNHEY and SVGAGI. The ends were cut back, 2 bases at V and 0 bases at J, with 8 bases in the middle. The CDR3 loop reads CASSYHRDSNQPQHF. The CDR3 region has the DNA TGTGCCAGCAGTTACCACAGGGATAGCAATCAGCCCCAGCATTTT.

The chain uses TRBV7-6 and TRBJ2-2; 9 bases align to TRBD2. The CDR3 loop spans 17 amino acids. The germline V gene encodes CDR1 SGHVS and CDR2 FNYEAQ. Losses at the gene ends were 4 bases for V and 3 bases for J; bases not matched to a gene: 9. This CDR3 reads CASSSREGGRDTGELFF. The CDR3 DNA reads as TGTGCCAGCAGCTCCCGAGAAGGCGGGAGGGACACCGGGGAGCTGTTTTTT.

The V gene is TRBV7-3, the J gene TRBJ2-3, with D perhaps matching TRBD2 (5 bases). Germline-derived CDR1 and CDR2 are SGHTA and FQGTGA. There are 17 residues in the CDR3. V lost 1 base and J 1 base, leaving 15 bases between the germline ends. CDR3 amino acids: CASSLMGTSLGTDTQYF. The CDR3 DNA sequence: TGTGCCAGCAGCTTAATGGGAACTAGTTTGGGCACAGATACGCAGTATTTT. Full variable domain (missing parts from reference TRBV7-3 and TRBJ2-3): GAGVSQTPSNKVTEKGKYVELRCDPISGHTALYWYRQSLGQGPEFLIYFQGTGAADDSGLPNDRFFAVRPEGSVSTLKIQRTERGDSAVYLCASSLMGTSLGTDTQYFGPGTRLTVL.

The rearrangement uses TRBV9 and TRBJ1-1, with a possible D match to TRBD1 (5 bases). Trimming left V 0 bases short and J 5 bases short, with 11 bases between. Germline V gene data show CDR1 as SGDLS and CDR2 as YYNGEE. CDR3 length: 14 residues. The chain's CDR3 is CASSVEGGGTEAFF. DNA for the CDR3: TGTGCCAGCAGCGTAGAAGGCGGGGGGACTGAAGCTTTCTTT.

The J gene is TRBJ2-7, the V gene TRBV15; 10 positions match TRBD2. Germline CDR1 reads LNHNV; CDR2 reads YYDKDF (reference sequence). The CDR3 contains 14 residues. The V gene end was trimmed by 5 bases and the J gene end by 3 bases; junction bases not matched to a gene: 4. CDR3 sequence: CATSGLAGDYEQYF. In DNA form, the CDR3 reads TGTGCCACCAGCGGGCTAGCGGGAGACTACGAGCAGTACTTC. Full variable domain (outside the CDR3, taken from reference TRBV15 and TRBJ2-7): DAMVIQNPRYQVTQFGKPVTLSCSQTLNHNVMYWYQQKSSQAPKLLFHYYDKDFNNEADTPDNFQSRRPNTSFCFLDIRSPGLGDTAMYLCATSGLAGDYEQYFGPGTRLTVT.

The chain couples TRBV5-6 to TRBJ2-7, with 7 bases lining up with TRBD2. The CDR3 runs to 12 residues. CDR1 is SGHDT and CDR2 is YYEEEE in the germline V gene. Trimming took 2 bases from V and 7 from J; bases not matched to a gene: 3. The CDR3 bases are TGTGCCAGCAGCTTTGTCGGGAGGGAGCAGTACTTC. Translation gives CASSFVGREQYF. Looking up the rest from reference TRBV5-6 and TRBJ2-7 gives the full variable domain: DAGVTQSPTHLIKTRGQQVTLRCSPKSGHDTVSWYQQALGQGPQFIFQYYEEEERQRGNFPDRFSGHQFPNYSSELNVNALLLGDSALYLCASSFVGREQYFGPGTRLTVT.

The chain links TRBV28 to TRBJ2-1, with a weak D call TRBD2 (6 bases). CDR1 is MDHEN, CDR2 SYDVKM, per germline. The CDR3 extends over 17 amino acids. Trimming stripped 7 bases from V and 1 base from J, with 20 bases between. The CDR3 protein is CASTSSGGYQSYNEQFF. The CDR3 DNA reads TGTGCCAGCACTTCGAGTGGAGGGTACCAATCCTACAATGAGCAGTTCTTC.